Shown below are 15 T cell receptor beta chains from a single sample sequenced in a study of T cell repertoires in cytomegalovirus infection. One entry per CDR3 protein, called by TCRdb with MiXCR from the reads. The repertoire holds 600,000 to 700,000 distinct CDR3 sequences, around a third seen once, with roughly 20% in the top ten. Their recognized antigens are unknown. The material was cultured PBMCs, obtained from culture after CMV antigen stimulation. These receptors all stem from a human donor in good health (CMV status not recorded). Some clones in this sample may be carry-over from other donors' samples.

This chain links TRBV7-6 with TRBJ2-3; D gene ambiguous. The V gene's germline CDR1 is SGHVS and CDR2 FNYEAQ. The CDR3 length is 13 residues. V dropped 1 base and J dropped 5 bases, with 7 bases sitting between them. The CDR3 bases are TGTGCCAGCAGCTTAGTTTCTGTAGATACGCAGTATTTT. This gives the protein CASSLVSVDTQYF. Full variable domain (remainder filled in from reference TRBV7-6 and TRBJ2-3): GAGVSQSPRYKVTKRGQDVALRCDPISGHVSLYWYRQALGQGPEFLTYFNYEAQQDKSGLPNDRFSAERPEGSISTLTIQRTEQRDSAMYRCASSLVSVDTQYFGPGTRLTVL.

The chain recombines TRBV5-1 with TRBJ2-5, with D possibly being TRBD1 (6 bases). The CDR3 extends over 15 amino acids. Between the trimmed V and J ends, which lost 0 bases and 1 base, there was a span of 10 bases. Germline-derived CDR1 and CDR2 are SGHRS and YFSETQ. CDR3 bases: TGCGCCAGCAGCTTGGCCAGGGGAGTCCAAGAGACCCAGTACTTC. It yields the protein CASSLARGVQETQYF.

This clonotype has only a few counts. The chain links TRBV19 to TRBJ1-4, with TRBD1 as a possible D gene (5 bases). The CDR3 extends over 14 amino acids. Trimming cost V 7 bases and J 8 bases, with 17 bases left between them. CDR1 and CDR2 from the germline V gene are LNHDA and SQIVND (reference sequence). CDR3 nucleotide sequence: TGTGCCAGTACTAATGGGCTCGACAGAGAAAAACTGTTTTTT. Translated, it gives CASTNGLDREKLFF.

Only a few counts were recorded for this clonotype. The chain recombines TRBV25-1 with TRBJ1-1, with a weak D call TRBD1 (5 bases). V lost 2 bases and J lost 1, with 11 bases in between. Germline CDR1 is MGHDK and CDR2 is SYGVNS. This CDR3 comprises 15 residues. CDR3 sequence reads: CASSESGARNTEAFF. The CDR3 DNA is TGTGCCAGCAGTGAAAGCGGGGCCCGGAACACTGAAGCTTTCTTT.

In this sample, this clonotype turned up a few times. J is TRBJ2-4 and V is TRBV11-2, with 15 bases fitting TRBD2. Losses at the gene ends were 5 bases for V and 9 bases for J; bases not matched to a gene: 8. Germline V gene data show CDR1 as SGHAT and CDR2 as FQNNGV. This CDR3 has 16 residues. This CDR3 is CASSPPGLAGGGIQYF. The DNA for the CDR3 is TGTGCCAGCAGCCCTCCGGGACTAGCGGGAGGTGGCATTCAGTACTTC.

This sequence joins TRBV27 and TRBJ1-2; 9 bases align to TRBD1. The CDR3 sequence is 14 residues long. Germline CDR1 MNHEY, CDR2 SMNVEV (reference sequence). V trimming: 4 bases; J trimming: 7 bases; junction bases outside the gene matches: 7. CDR3 bases: TGTGCCAGCAGTTCCCGGGACAGGGTGGGTGGCTACACCTTC. It encodes CASSSRDRVGGYTF.

This clonotype was detected only a few times. DNA for the CDR3: TGTGCCAGCCCCCCCCAAGGGGGTGGAGAGACCCAGTACTTC. Encoded protein: CASPPQGGGETQYF. The V gene is TRBV19, the J gene TRBJ2-5, with D possibly TRBD1 on 6 matching bases. Trimming shortened V by 9 bases and J by 4 bases, and 18 bases separated the two germline ends. CDR1 and CDR2 (germline): LNHDA, SQIVND (reference sequence). The CDR3 sequence is 14 residues long.

This clonotype was detected a few times. The genes are TRBV10-3 and TRBJ1-1; perhaps TRBD1 as D (5 bases). Trimming shortened V by 3 bases and J by 3 bases, and 14 bases separated the two germline ends. The CDR3 consists of 15 residues. CDR1 and CDR2 from the germline V gene are ENHRY and SYGVKD. The CDR3 region is CAISEFQGGDTEAFF. Here the CDR3 DNA reads TGTGCCATCAGTGAATTCCAGGGCGGGGACACTGAAGCTTTCTTT.

This clonotype was seen at least ten times. The chain links TRBV7-2 to TRBJ2-3, with unresolved D. V was cut by 4 bases and J by 1 base, with 12 bases left in between. CDR1 is SGHTA, CDR2 FQGNSA, per germline. This CDR3 spans 15 amino acids. In DNA, the CDR3 is TGTGCCAGCAGCTCCGGGCCCGGTGGCACAGATACGCAGTATTTT. This encodes CASSSGPGGTDTQYF.

This clonotype was observed a few times. The chain is built from TRBV19 and TRBJ1-1; unclear D gene. CDR1 LNHDA and CDR2 SQIVND come from the germline V gene (reference sequence). The CDR3 has 13 residues. With 9 bases removed from V and 1 base from J, the gap between germline ends came to 12 bases. The CDR3, as DNA: TGTGCCAGCAGGCTTGGCAGGAACACTGAAGCTTTCTTT. Its translation: CASRLGRNTEAFF.

The chain's CDR3 is CASSAGPGAEQYF. In nucleotides, the CDR3 is TGTGCCAGCAGCGCCGGCCCAGGGGCCGAGCAGTACTTC. The chain combines TRBV9 with TRBJ2-7, with TRBD1 as a possible D gene (6 bases). This CDR3 contains 13 residues. V was clipped by 3 bases and J by 6 bases, with 13 bases between them. Germline-derived CDR1 and CDR2 are SGDLS and YYNGEE.

V and J are TRBV11-1 and TRBJ2-1; 9 bases match TRBD2. CDR3 size: 14 residues. Germline CDR1 and CDR2: SGHAT and FQDESV (reference sequence). Losses at the gene ends were 3 bases for V and 9 bases for J; bases not matched to a gene: 6. This CDR3 reads CASSLGRGGFEQFF. The CDR3 DNA is TGTGCCAGCAGCTTGGGGCGGGGGGGTTTTGAGCAGTTCTTC.

This rearrangement joins TRBV7-6 to TRBJ2-3, with 8 bases identical to TRBD2. Looked up from germline, CDR1 is SGHVS and CDR2 is FNYEAQ. CDR3 size: 14 residues. With 6 bases clipped from V and 1 base from J, the junction kept 3 bases outside the gene matches. The CDR3 protein is CASSGGGRTDTQYF. The CDR3 DNA sequence: TGTGCCAGCAGTGGCGGGGGGCGCACAGATACGCAGTATTTT.

In its sample, this clonotype was seen a few times. CDR3 amino acids: CAIRGQGTNEKLFF. DNA for the CDR3: TGTGCCATCAGGGGACAGGGGACTAATGAAAAACTGTTTTTT. The chain combines TRBV10-3 with TRBJ1-4; TRBD1 matches 10 bases. This CDR3 region has 14 residues. V shed 6 bases and J 2 bases; nucleotides not matched to a gene: 0. Germline CDR1 ENHRY, CDR2 SYGVKD.

The V and J genes are TRBV7-9 and TRBJ2-7; possible D gene TRBD1, 5 bases. This CDR3 spans 14 amino acids. Trimming cost V 5 bases and J 3 bases, with 14 bases left between them. The germline gives CDR1 SEHNR, CDR2 FQNEAQ (reference sequence). Written as DNA, the CDR3 is TGTGCCAGCAGCCCACGACAGCCGAACTACGAGCAGTACTTC. Translated: CASSPRQPNYEQYF.